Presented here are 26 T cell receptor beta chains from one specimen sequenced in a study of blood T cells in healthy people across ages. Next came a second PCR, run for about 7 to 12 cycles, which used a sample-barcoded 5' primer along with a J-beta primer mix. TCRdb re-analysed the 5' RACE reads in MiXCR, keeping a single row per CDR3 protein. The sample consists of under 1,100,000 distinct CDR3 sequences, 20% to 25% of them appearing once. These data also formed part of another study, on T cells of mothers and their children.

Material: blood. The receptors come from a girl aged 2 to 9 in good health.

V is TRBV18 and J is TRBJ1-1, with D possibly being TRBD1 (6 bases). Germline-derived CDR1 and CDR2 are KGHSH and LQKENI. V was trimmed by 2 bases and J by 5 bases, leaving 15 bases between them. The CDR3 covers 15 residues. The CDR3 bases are TGTGCCAGCTCACCATACTCGCAGGGGCTTACTGAAGCTTTCTTT. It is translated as CASSPYSQGLTEAFF.

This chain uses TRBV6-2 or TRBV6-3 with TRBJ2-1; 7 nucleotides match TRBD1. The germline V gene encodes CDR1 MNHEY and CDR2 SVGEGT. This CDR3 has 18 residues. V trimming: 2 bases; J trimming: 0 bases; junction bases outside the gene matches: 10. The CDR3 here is CASSYAMTGSTSYNEQFF. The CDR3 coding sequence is TGTGCCAGCAGTTACGCTATGACAGGGTCCACCTCCTACAATGAGCAGTTCTTC.

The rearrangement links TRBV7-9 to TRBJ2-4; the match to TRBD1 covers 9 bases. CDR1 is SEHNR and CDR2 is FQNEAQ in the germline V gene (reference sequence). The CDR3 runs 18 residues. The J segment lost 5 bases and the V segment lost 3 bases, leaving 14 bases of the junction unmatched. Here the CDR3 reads CASSLIGTGTSLQNIQYF. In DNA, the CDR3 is TGTGCCAGCAGCTTGATAGGGACAGGGACGTCGTTGCAAAACATTCAGTACTTC.

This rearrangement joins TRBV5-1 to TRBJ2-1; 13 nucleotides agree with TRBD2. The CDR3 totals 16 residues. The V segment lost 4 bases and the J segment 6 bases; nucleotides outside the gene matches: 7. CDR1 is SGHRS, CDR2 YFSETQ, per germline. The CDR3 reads CASSMILAGGVNEQFF. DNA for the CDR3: TGCGCCAGCAGCATGATACTAGCGGGAGGGGTCAATGAGCAGTTCTTC.

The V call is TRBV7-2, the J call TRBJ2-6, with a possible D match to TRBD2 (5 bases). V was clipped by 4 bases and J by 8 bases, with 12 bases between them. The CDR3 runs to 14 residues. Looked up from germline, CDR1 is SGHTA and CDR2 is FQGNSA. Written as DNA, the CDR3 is TGTGCCAGCAGCTCCCCGGGGATGACCAACGTCCTGACTTTC. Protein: CASSSPGMTNVLTF.

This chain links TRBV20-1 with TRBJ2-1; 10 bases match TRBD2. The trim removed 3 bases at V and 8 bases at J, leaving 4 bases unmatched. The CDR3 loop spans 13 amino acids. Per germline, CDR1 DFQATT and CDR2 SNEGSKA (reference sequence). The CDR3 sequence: CSASASGSDEQFF. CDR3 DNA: TGCAGTGCTAGCGCTAGCGGGAGCGATGAGCAGTTCTTC.

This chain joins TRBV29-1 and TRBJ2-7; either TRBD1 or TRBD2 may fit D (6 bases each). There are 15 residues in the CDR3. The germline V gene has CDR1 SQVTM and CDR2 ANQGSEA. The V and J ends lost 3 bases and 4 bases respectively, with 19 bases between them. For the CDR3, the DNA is TGCAGCGTTGAGACGACGAACAGGGAGGAATACGAGCAGTACTTC. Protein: CSVETTNREEYEQYF.

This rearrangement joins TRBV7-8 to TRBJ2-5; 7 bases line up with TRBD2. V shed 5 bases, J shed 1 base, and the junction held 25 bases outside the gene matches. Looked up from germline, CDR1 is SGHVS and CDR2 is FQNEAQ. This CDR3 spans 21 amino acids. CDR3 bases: TGTGCCAGCAGCAACCATGGATGGCTAGCGGAGGTCCCGACCATCCAAGAGACCCAGTACTTC. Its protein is CASSNHGWLAEVPTIQETQYF.

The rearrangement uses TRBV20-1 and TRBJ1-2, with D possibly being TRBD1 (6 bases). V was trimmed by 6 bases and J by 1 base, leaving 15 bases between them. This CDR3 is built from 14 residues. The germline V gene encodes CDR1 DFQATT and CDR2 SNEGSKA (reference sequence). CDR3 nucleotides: TGCAGTGCCAGCGGGACATTAGTTAACTATGGCTACACCTTC. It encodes CSASGTLVNYGYTF.

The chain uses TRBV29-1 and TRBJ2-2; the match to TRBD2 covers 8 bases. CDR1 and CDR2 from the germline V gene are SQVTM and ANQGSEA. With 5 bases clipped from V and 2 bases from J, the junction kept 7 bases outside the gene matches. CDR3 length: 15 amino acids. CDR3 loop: CSVRRLAGNTGELFF. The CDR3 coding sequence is TGCAGCGTTCGGCGTCTAGCGGGTAACACCGGGGAGCTGTTTTTT.

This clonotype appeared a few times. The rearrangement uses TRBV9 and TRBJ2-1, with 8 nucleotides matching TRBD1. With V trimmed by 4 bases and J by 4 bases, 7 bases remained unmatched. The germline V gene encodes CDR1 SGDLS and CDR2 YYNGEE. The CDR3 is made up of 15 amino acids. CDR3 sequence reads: CASSRGGQVYNEQFF. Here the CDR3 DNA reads TGTGCCAGCAGCCGAGGGGGACAGGTATACAATGAGCAGTTCTTC.

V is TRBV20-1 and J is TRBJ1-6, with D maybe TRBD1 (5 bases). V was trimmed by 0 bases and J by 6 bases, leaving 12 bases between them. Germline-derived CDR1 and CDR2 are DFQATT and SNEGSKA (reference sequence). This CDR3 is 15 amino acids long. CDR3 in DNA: TGCAGTGCTAGAGATCTTGGGACGGTTAATTCACCCCTCCACTTT. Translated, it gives CSARDLGTVNSPLHF.

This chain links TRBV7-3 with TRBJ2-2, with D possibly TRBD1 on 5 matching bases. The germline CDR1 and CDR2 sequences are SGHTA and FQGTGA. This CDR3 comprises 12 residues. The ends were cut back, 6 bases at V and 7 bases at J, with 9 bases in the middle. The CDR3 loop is CASSTTGGELFF. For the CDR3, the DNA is TGTGCCAGCAGTACCACAGGCGGGGAGCTGTTTTTT.

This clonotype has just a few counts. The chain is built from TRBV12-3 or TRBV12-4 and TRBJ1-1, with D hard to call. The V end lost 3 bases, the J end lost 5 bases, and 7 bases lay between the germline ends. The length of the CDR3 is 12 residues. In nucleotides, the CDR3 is TGTGCCAGCAGTTTTGCAGCGACTGAAGCTTTCTTT. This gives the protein CASSFAATEAFF.

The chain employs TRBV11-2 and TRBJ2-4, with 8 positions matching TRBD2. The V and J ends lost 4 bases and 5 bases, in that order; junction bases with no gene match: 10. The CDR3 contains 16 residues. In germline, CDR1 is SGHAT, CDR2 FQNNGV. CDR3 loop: CASSSRETSVQNIQYF. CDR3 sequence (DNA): TGTGCCAGCAGCTCCCGCGAGACTAGCGTACAAAACATTCAGTACTTC.

This CDR3 reads CASRPGLAGGSEETQYF. The CDR3 coding sequence is TGTGCCAGCAGACCGGGACTAGCGGGGGGGAGCGAAGAGACCCAGTACTTC. The chain recombines TRBV6-2 or TRBV6-3 with TRBJ2-5; 16 bases map to TRBD2. The trim removed 6 bases at V and 3 bases at J, leaving 7 bases unmatched. This CDR3 has 17 amino acids. The germline CDR1 and CDR2 sequences are MNHEY and SVGEGT.

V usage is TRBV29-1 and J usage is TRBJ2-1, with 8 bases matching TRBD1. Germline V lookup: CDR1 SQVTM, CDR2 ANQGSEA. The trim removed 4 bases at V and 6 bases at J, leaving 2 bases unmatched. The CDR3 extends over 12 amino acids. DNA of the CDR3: TGCAGCGTTGGGGACAGGACCAATGAGCAGTTCTTC. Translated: CSVGDRTNEQFF.

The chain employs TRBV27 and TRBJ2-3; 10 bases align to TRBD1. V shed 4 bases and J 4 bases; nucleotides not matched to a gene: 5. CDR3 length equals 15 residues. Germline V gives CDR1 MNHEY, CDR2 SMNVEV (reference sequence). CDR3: CASSYGQGVPDTQYF. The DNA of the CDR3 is TGTGCCAGCAGTTATGGACAGGGGGTCCCAGATACGCAGTATTTT.

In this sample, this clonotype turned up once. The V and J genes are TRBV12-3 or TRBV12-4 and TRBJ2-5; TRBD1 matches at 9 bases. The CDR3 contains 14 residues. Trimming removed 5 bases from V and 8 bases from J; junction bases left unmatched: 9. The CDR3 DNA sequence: TGTGCCAGCAGTCAACAGGGGGCATCAGACACCCAGTACTTC. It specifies CASSQQGASDTQYF.

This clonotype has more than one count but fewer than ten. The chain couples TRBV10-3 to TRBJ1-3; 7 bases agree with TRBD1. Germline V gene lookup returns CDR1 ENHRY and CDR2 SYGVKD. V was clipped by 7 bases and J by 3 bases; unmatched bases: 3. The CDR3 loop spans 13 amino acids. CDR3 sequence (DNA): TGTGCCATCAATGACAGGGTTGGAAACACCATATATTTT. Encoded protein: CAINDRVGNTIYF.

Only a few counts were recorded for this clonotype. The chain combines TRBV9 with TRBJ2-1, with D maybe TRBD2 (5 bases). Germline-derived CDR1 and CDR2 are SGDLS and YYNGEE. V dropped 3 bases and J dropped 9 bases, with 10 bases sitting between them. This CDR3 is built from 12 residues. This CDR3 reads CASSGTRIEQFF. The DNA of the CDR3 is TGTGCCAGCAGCGGGACTCGAATTGAGCAGTTCTTC.

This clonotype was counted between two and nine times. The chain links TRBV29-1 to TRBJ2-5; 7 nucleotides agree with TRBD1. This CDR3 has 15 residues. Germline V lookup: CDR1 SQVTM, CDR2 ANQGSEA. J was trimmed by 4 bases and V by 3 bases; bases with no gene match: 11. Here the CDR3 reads CSVEYPGQSTETQYF. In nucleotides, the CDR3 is TGCAGCGTTGAGTACCCGGGACAGTCTACAGAGACCCAGTACTTC.

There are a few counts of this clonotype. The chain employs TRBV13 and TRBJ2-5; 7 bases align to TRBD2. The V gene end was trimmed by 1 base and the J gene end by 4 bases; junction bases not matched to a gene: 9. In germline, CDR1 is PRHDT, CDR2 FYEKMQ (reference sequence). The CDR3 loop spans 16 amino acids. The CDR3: CASSLDGEGYTETQYF. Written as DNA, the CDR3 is TGTGCCAGCAGCTTAGACGGGGAGGGCTACACAGAGACCCAGTACTTC.

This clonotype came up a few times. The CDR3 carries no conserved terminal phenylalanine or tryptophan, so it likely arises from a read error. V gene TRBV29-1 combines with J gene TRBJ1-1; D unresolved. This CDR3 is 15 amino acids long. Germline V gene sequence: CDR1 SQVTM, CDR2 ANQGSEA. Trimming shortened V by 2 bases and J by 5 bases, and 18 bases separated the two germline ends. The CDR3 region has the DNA TGCAGCGTTGAAATGCCAGACCGGGAGGGAACTGAAGCTTTCCTT. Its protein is CSVEMPDREGTEAFL.

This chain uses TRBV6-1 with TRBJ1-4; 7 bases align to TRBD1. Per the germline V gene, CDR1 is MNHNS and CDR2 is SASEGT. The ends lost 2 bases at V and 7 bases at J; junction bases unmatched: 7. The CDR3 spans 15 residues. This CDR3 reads CASSERGQSGEKLFF. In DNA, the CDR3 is TGTGCCAGCAGTGAAAGGGGGCAAAGTGGTGAAAAACTGTTTTTT.

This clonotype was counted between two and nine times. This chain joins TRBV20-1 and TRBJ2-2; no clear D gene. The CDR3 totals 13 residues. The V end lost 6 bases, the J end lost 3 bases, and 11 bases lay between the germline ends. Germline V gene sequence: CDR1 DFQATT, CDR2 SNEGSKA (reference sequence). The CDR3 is CSAQGWDTGELFF. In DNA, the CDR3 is TGCAGTGCGCAAGGTTGGGACACCGGGGAGCTGTTTTTT.